Below are 26 T cell receptor beta chains sequenced from a single sample in a study of beta chain features in type 1 diabetes. General study findings and limits: Moderately but significantly shorter TCRB CDR3s were found in Type 1 diabetes patients in all four CD4+ subsets.

What these receptors recognize is not known. The study reverse transcribed the entire isolated RNA, so it sequenced expressed TCRB transcripts. The table came from immunoSEQ multiplex PCR; TCRdb's copy has only in-frame clones and leaves some out. This sample has under 300,000 clones, with around 24% found just once. Sequenced: naive CD4+ T cells from blood. Receptors originate from a woman aged 25 to 39 with type 1 diabetes.

This chain uses TRBV21-1 with TRBJ2-7; the table's TRBD2 call for D was not verified on the DNA. TRBV21-1 is designated a pseudogene. The CDR3 extends over 14 amino acids. The CDR3 sequence: CASSPHGGSYEQYF. The CDR3 DNA follows: TGTGCCAGCAGCCCCCACGGGGGCTCCTACGAGCAGTACTTC.

The chain recombines TRBV7-9 with TRBJ2-7; 7 bases are a match to TRBD1. This CDR3 region has 13 residues. With V trimmed by 5 bases and J by 6 bases, 7 bases remained unmatched. Germline values: CDR1 SEHNR, CDR2 FQNEAQ (reference sequence). CDR3 nucleotide sequence: TGTGCCAGCAGCATATTGACAGGGTTCGAGCAGTACTTC. This gives the protein CASSILTGFEQYF.

This clone was seen only a few times. V and J are TRBV2 and TRBJ2-1; D uncertain. V lost 5 bases and J 16 bases, leaving 15 bases between the germline ends. Germline CDR1 reads SNHLY; CDR2 reads FYNNEI. CDR3 size: 11 residues. In DNA form, the CDR3 reads TGTGCCAGCAGTTCCGACCCCGGGTGTTTCTTC. Its translation is CASSSDPGCFF.

This clone was detected a few times. The chain employs TRBV7-2 and TRBJ1-1, with D possibly TRBD1 on 6 matching bases. Germline V gene sequence: CDR1 SGHTA, CDR2 FQGNSA. The CDR3 runs 15 residues. Trimming took off 5 bases at V and 2 bases at J, with 15 bases between the two ends. CDR3 in DNA: TGTGCCAGCAGCCCTCGCGGCAGGGGTAACACTGAAGCTTTCTTT. Translating it yields CASSPRGRGNTEAFF.

A few counts support this clone. The rearrangement links TRBV5-6 to TRBJ2-7; 13 positions agree with TRBD2. This CDR3 has 18 amino acids. Per germline, CDR1 SGHDT and CDR2 YYEEEE. The ends lost 6 bases at V and 1 base at J; junction bases unmatched: 13. The CDR3 reads CASKALAGGPRTSYEQYF. The CDR3 region has the DNA TGTGCCAGCAAGGCACTAGCGGGAGGGCCTAGAACGTCCTACGAGCAGTACTTC.

This chain uses TRBV29-1 with TRBJ2-5; 11 bases line up with TRBD1. The germline V gene encodes CDR1 SQVTM and CDR2 ANQGSEA. Unmatched junction bases numbered 2, after V lost 3 bases and J lost 5 bases. The CDR3 has 13 residues. CDR3 sequence (DNA): TGCAGCGTTGACAGGACAGGGGGCGAGACCCAGTACTTC. Protein sequence: CSVDRTGGETQYF.

This sequence joins TRBV29-1 and TRBJ2-7, with 7 bases lining up with TRBD2. From germline, CDR1 is SQVTM and CDR2 ANQGSEA. The CDR3 contains 15 residues. J was trimmed by 5 bases and V by 5 bases; bases with no gene match: 15. This CDR3 reads CSVQPLGLDGDEQYF. The CDR3 bases are TGCAGCGTTCAACCTCTCGGACTAGACGGCGACGAGCAGTACTTC.

In this sample, this clone turned up a few times. The CDR3 loop reads CASSMGLAGTYEQYF. DNA for the CDR3: TGTGCCAGTAGTATGGGACTAGCGGGGACCTACGAGCAGTACTTC. The V call is TRBV19, the J call TRBJ2-7; 13 nucleotides line up with TRBD2. The CDR3 has 15 amino acids. The junction had 1 base not matched to a gene; V was cut back by 3 bases and J by 2 bases. Germline loops: CDR1 LNHDA, CDR2 SQIVND (reference sequence).

There are a few counts of this clone. The chain couples TRBV6-5 to TRBJ1-1; 8 nucleotides line up with TRBD1. This CDR3 spans 13 amino acids. V gave up 8 bases and J gave up 5 bases; unmatched junction bases: 7. From germline, CDR1 is MNHEY and CDR2 SVGAGI. The CDR3 loop is CASLSTGETEAFF. DNA for the CDR3: TGTGCCAGCTTGTCGACAGGGGAAACTGAAGCTTTCTTT.

V is TRBV19 and J is TRBJ1-1, with TRBD1 matching 8 bases. Germline CDR1 reads LNHDA; CDR2 reads SQIVND (reference sequence). This CDR3 spans 13 amino acids. The trim removed 6 bases at V and 4 bases at J, leaving 4 bases unmatched. CDR3 bases: TGTGCCAGTAGGGACAGGGATAGCACTGAAGCTTTCTTT. Translation gives CASRDRDSTEAFF.

This clone has only a few counts. The chain is built from TRBV7-2 and TRBJ2-5, with D possibly TRBD2 on 5 matching bases. Deletions cut 2 bases from V and 5 bases from J, with 12 bases between. The CDR3 runs 14 residues. CDR1 and CDR2 from the germline V gene are SGHTA and FQGNSA. The CDR3 loop reads CASSLSSVGETQYF. The CDR3 coding sequence is TGTGCCAGCAGCTTAAGTAGCGTTGGGGAGACCCAGTACTTC.

The gene calls are TRBV4-1 and TRBJ2-4; D might be TRBD2 (5 bases). Germline assignment: CDR1 MGHRA and CDR2 YSYEKL. The CDR3 runs to 18 residues. The ends were cut back, 3 bases at V and 0 bases at J, with 18 bases in the middle. CDR3 in DNA: TGCGCCAGCAGCCACATGGGAAGGACTTCCGGAGCCAAAAACATTCAGTACTTC. This sequence encodes CASSHMGRTSGAKNIQYF.

The rearrangement uses TRBV5-1 and TRBJ1-5; 11 nucleotides match TRBD1. Germline values: CDR1 SGHRS, CDR2 YFSETQ. V lost 0 bases, J lost 6 bases, and 2 bases stayed unmatched. The length of the CDR3 is 15 residues. This chain's CDR3 is CASSLGTGGRQPQHF. The CDR3 coding sequence is TGCGCCAGCAGCTTGGGGACAGGGGGCCGTCAGCCCCAGCATTTT.

The chain is built from TRBV9 and TRBJ1-2, with D uncertain. Germline-derived CDR1 and CDR2 are SGDLS and YYNGEE. The CDR3 length is 12 residues. Trimming shortened V by 2 bases and J by 8 bases, and 10 bases separated the two germline ends. CDR3 amino acids: CASSVQPGGYTF. DNA of the CDR3: TGTGCCAGCAGCGTCCAACCGGGGGGCTACACCTTC.

There are a few counts of this clone. This chain links TRBV30 with TRBJ2-1; 8 positions match TRBD2. This CDR3 spans 12 amino acids. Germline CDR1 reads GTSNPN; CDR2 reads SVGIG (reference sequence). V dropped 4 bases and J dropped 8; count of bases not matched to a gene: 4. As DNA, the CDR3 is TGTGCCTGGAACCGGGGGGGAGATGAGCAGTTCTTC. It translates to CAWNRGGDEQFF.

This chain's CDR3 is CSVGETNWETQYF. The CDR3 nucleotides read TGCAGCGTTGGGGAGACGAATTGGGAGACCCAGTACTTC. This chain links TRBV29-1 with TRBJ2-5; tentative D call: TRBD2 (5 bases). In germline, CDR1 is SQVTM, CDR2 ANQGSEA. Trimming left V 4 bases short and J 5 bases short, with 14 bases between. The CDR3 is 13 amino acids.

The chain has TRBV5-1 and TRBJ2-1; TRBD2 matches at 10 bases. Per germline, CDR1 SGHRS and CDR2 YFSETQ. V lost 7 bases and J lost 3; bases outside the gene matches: 4. CDR3 size: 14 residues. In DNA, the CDR3 is TGCGCCAGCCGCGGGACTAGCGACTACAATGAGCAGTTCTTC. Residues: CASRGTSDYNEQFF.

This clone was recorded a few times. The chain couples TRBV15 to TRBJ2-1; TRBD1 aligns across 9 bases. The germline gives CDR1 LNHNV, CDR2 YYDKDF (reference sequence). Germline trimming cut 3 bases from V and 3 bases from J; bases unmatched to any gene: 3. The CDR3 totals 15 residues. CDR3 protein: CATSRGDRDYNEQFF. The DNA of the CDR3 is TGTGCCACCAGCAGGGGGGACAGGGACTACAATGAGCAGTTCTTC.

The V gene is TRBV11-2, the J gene TRBJ2-1, with D possibly TRBD2 on 5 matching bases. CDR1 is SGHAT, CDR2 FQNNGV, per germline. The CDR3 sequence is 14 residues long. Trimming left V 5 bases short and J 10 bases short, with 18 bases between. DNA of the CDR3: TGTGCCAGCAGCCCTGGACTCCCGGGCAGGGAGCAGTTCTTC. The encoded protein is CASSPGLPGREQFF.

V and J are TRBV7-3 and TRBJ2-2; the D gene is possibly TRBD1 (5 bases). V was shortened by 6 bases and J by 1 base, with 15 bases between the two germline ends. The CDR3 is 16 residues long. Germline CDR1 and CDR2: SGHTA and FQGTGA. CDR3 sequence: CASRSLSRGNTGELFF. The CDR3 region has the DNA TGTGCCAGCAGGAGTCTTAGTAGGGGGAACACCGGGGAGCTGTTTTTT.

The chain carries TRBV12-5 and TRBJ2-2; a possible D gene is TRBD2 (5 bases). From germline, CDR1 is LGHNT and CDR2 FRNRAP. V shed 6 bases and J shed 6 bases, with 11 bases lying between them. The CDR3 sequence is 13 residues long. CDR3 residues: CASGVGGAGELFF. CDR3 coding DNA: TGTGCTAGTGGCGTAGGAGGCGCCGGGGAGCTGTTTTTT.

The chain's CDR3 is CASSSPETAAYEQYF. CDR3 coding DNA: TGTGCCAGCAGCTCACCGGAGACTGCCGCCTACGAGCAGTACTTC. V is TRBV11-1 and J is TRBJ2-7; no reliable D call. Trimming left V 4 bases short and J 2 bases short, with 15 bases between. Per the germline V gene, CDR1 is SGHAT and CDR2 is FQDESV (reference sequence). The CDR3 runs to 15 residues.

This clone has only a few counts. This chain links TRBV7-9 with TRBJ2-5; TRBD2 agrees at 11 bases. In germline, CDR1 is SEHNR, CDR2 FQNEAQ (reference sequence). V gave up 5 bases and J gave up 0 bases; unmatched junction bases: 5. This CDR3 is 16 amino acids long. CDR3 residues: CASSPGTSGYQETQYF. For the CDR3, the DNA is TGTGCCAGCAGCCCCGGGACTAGCGGTTACCAAGAGACCCAGTACTTC. Full variable domain (missing parts from reference TRBV7-9 and TRBJ2-5): DTGVSQNPRHKITKRGQNVTFRCDPISEHNRLYWYRQTLGQGPEFLTYFQNEAQLEKSRLLSDRFSAERPKGSFSTLEIQRTEQGDSAMYLCASSPGTSGYQETQYFGPGTRLLVL.

This clone was detected a few times. The sample has other DNA sequences that encode this CDR3 too. V and J are TRBV28 and TRBJ2-3; a weak D match, TRBD2 (6 bases). V gave up 6 bases and J gave up 5 bases, with 9 bases separating them. Germline CDR1 and CDR2: MDHEN and SYDVKM. The CDR3 extends over 12 amino acids. CDR3 sequence: CASSSAGDTQYF. The CDR3 DNA reads TGTGCCAGCAGCTCAGCGGGAGATACGCAGTATTTT.

This clone was detected a few times. The chain joins TRBV29-1 to TRBJ2-1; TRBD2 matches at 12 bases. Germline CDR1 and CDR2: SQVTM and ANQGSEA. The CDR3 is 17 amino acids. The ends lost 0 bases at V and 7 bases at J; junction bases unmatched: 10. CDR3 sequence reads: CSVEDRRLAGVGNEQFF. CDR3 in DNA: TGCAGCGTTGAAGATAGGAGACTAGCGGGAGTTGGGAATGAGCAGTTCTTC.

This clone came up a few times. This chain joins TRBV2 and TRBJ1-1, with D unresolved. CDR3 length: 11 residues. The germline CDR1 and CDR2 sequences are SNHLY and FYNNEI. Trimming removed 5 bases at V and 8 bases at J, with 9 bases between. DNA for the CDR3: TGTGCCAGCAGTATGGGCAGAGAAGCTTTCTTT. It specifies CASSMGREAFF.